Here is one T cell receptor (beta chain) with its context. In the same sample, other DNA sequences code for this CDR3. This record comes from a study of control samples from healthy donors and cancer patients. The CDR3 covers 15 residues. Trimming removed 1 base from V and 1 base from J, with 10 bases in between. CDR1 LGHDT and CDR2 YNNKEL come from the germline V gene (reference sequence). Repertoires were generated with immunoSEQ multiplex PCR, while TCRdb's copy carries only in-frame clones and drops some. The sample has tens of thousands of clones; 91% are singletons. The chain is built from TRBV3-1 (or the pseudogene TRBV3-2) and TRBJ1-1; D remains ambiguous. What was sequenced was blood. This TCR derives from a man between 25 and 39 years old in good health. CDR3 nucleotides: TGTGCCAGCAGCCAAGGGTCCGGTTCGAACACTGAAGCTTTCTTT. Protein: CASSQGSGSNTEAFF.